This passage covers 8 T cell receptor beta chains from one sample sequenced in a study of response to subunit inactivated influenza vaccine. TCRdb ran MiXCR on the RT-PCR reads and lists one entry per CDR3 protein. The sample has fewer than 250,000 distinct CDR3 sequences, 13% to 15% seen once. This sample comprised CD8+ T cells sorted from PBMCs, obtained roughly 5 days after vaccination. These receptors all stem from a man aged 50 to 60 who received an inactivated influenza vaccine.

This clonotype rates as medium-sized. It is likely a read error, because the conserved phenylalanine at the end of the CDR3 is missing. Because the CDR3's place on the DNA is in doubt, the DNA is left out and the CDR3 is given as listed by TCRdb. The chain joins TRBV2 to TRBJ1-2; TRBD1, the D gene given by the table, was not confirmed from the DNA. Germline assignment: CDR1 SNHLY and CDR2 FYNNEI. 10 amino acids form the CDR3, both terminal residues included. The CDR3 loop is CASYRGPVST.

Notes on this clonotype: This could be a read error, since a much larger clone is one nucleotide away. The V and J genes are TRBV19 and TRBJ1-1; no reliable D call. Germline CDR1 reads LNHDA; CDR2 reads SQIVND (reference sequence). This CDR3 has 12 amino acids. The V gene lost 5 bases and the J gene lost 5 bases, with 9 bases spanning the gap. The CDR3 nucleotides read TGTGCCAGTAGTTACACGAGGACTGAAGCTTTCTTT. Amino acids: CASSYTRTEAFF.

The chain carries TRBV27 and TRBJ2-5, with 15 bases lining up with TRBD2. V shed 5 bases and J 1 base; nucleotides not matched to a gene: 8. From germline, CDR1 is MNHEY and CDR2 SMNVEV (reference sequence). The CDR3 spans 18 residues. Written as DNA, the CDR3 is TGTGCCAGCAGTCGGACTAGCGGGAGGGCCCCCCCCCAAGAGACCCAGTACTTC. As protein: CASSRTSGRAPPQETQYF.

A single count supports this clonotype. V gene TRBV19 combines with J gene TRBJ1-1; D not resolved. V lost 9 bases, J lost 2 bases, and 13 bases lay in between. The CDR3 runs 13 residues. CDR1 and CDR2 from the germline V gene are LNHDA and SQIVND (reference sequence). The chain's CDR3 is CASAQSVNTEAFF. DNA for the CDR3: TGTGCCAGCGCGCAATCGGTAAACACTGAAGCTTTCTTT. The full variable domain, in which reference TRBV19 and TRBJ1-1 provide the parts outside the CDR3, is DGGITQSPKYLFRKEGQNVTLSCEQNLNHDAMYWYRQDPGQGLRLIYYSQIVNDFQKGDIAEGYSVSREKKESFPLTVTSAQKNPTAFYLCASAQSVNTEAFFGQGTRLTVV.

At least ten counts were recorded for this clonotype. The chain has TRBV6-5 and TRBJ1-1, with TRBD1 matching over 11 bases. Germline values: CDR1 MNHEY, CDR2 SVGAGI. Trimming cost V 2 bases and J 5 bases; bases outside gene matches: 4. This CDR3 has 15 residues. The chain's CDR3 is CASSYRDRGLTEAFF. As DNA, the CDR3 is TGTGCCAGCAGTTACCGGGACAGGGGGTTGACTGAAGCTTTCTTT.

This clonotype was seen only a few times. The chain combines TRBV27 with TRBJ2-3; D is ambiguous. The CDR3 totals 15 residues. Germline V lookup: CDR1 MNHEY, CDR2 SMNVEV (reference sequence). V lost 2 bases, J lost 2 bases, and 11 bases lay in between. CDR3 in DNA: TGTGCCAGCAGTTTAAGTCCCAGCAACACAGATACGCAGTATTTT. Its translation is CASSLSPSNTDTQYF.

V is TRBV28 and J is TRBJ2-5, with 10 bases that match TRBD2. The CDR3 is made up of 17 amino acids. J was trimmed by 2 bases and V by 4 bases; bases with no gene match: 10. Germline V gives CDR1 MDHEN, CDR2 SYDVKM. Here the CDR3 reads CASSSPASGSDQETQYF. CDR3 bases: TGTGCCAGCAGTTCCCCCGCTAGCGGGAGCGATCAAGAGACCCAGTACTTC.

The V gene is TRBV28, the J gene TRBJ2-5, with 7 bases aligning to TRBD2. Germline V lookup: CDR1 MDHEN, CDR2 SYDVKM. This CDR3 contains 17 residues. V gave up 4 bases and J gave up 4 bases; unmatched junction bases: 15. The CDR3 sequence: CASSSVGDTGGRETQYF. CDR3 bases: TGTGCCAGCAGTTCTGTCGGAGACACGGGGGGAAGAGAGACCCAGTACTTC.